This TCR beta chain was obtained from a study of blood T cell repertoires in COVID-19 (dated by TCRdb to 2018 to 2020). The study in broad terms: Collaborator samples came from the United States, Italy and Spain and covered acute and convalescent phases of COVID-19. Where available, HLA class I and class II types were taken from metadata supplied by the sample provider and were not determined by assay-based typing. The material from the prospective study consisted of cDNA or gDNA derived from T cells, B-cell-depleted T cells, or PBMCs. Samples came from the ongoing ImmuneRACE study (first 160 participants) plus 1,254 subjects from 6 global collaborators. The repertoires were released in a freely available public database intended as a resource for research on the immune response to SARS-CoV-2. The dataset comprised deeply sampled blood TCRbeta repertoires from subjects exposed to, actively infected with, or recovered from COVID-19. A de-identified subject ID, COVID-19 status, age in years and sex were almost always included in the sample metadata. Study-level results and caveats: How much clinical and demographic metadata was included differed by source and by participant, and the metadata was provided uncurated.

TCRbeta CDR3 regions were amplified from genomic DNA using the immunoSEQ Assay, a bias-controlled multiplex PCR. The authors' pipeline ran thus. The number of nucleated cells in each sample was estimated from the amplification of reference gene primers within the assay. Sequence reads were collapsed and filtered to measure the absolute abundance of every unique TCRbeta CDR3 rearrangement. For each sample, productive Simpson clonality was calculated by taking the square root of Simpson's diversity index across productive rearrangements. TCRdb took this table from immuneACCESS and kept in-frame rearrangements with V and J called. Such tables lack part of the clones; where checked against another copy, unresolved V genes explain under half of the gap, and the rest is unexplained. V and J calls and clone size are those listed in that table; D and trimming were worked out from the DNA. Counted in this sample were almost 400,000 clones; 89% of them appeared once. Of the sample, about 1.8% is held by the ten largest clones.

Participants in the prospective study were aged roughly 18 to 100 years, lived in 20 to 30 United States geographic areas, and enrolled through a virtual design. Cohort assignment in the prospective study relied on participant-reported clinical history from a screening survey and a study questionnaire. ImmuneRACE Cohort 3 recovered participants were defined by two consecutive negative NP/OP PCR tests, healthcare professional clearance, or symptom resolution. In the prospective study, whole blood, serum and a nasopharyngeal or oropharyngeal swab were collected from each participant by mobile phlebotomists. Prospective study participants could optionally give additional blood draws and questionnaires over a roughly two-month period. Prospective study blood samples were shipped either frozen or at room temperature before DNA extraction. Relative to germline, V is 1 base shorter and J is 0 bases shorter, with 10 bases between their ends. The CDR3 has 15 amino acids, counting the end cysteine and phenylalanine. The DNA shown is the 45-base CDR3, in frame from base 1. According to the germline V gene, CDR1 reads MGHDK and CDR2 reads SYGVNS.

Concerning this clone itself: This receptor's antigen is unknown. Per-base quality was not reported, and no clone a single base away is much larger than it.

Material for sequencing was PBMCs or T cells enriched from blood (not recorded which). This receptor chain uses TRBV25-1 and TRBJ2-7; the D gene is perhaps TRBD2, on 6 matching bases. The clonotype originates from a woman aged 25 to 45 who had recovered from COVID-19. The base sequence is TGTGCCAGCAGTGAATCGGGAGAGAGCTCCTACGAGCAGTACTTC. The encoded protein is CASSESGESSYEQYF.